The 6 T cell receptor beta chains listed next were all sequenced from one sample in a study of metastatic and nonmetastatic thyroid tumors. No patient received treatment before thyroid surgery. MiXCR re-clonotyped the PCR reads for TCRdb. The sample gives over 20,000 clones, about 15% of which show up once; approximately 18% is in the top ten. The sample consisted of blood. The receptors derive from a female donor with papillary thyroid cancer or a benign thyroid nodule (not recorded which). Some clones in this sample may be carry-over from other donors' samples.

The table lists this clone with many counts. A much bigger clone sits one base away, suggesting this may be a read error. The CDR3 sequence: CATSSISEGETRYF. The CDR3 coding sequence is TGTGCCACCAGCAGTATAAGCGAGGGGGAGACCCGGTACTTC. The chain combines TRBV15 with TRBJ2-5, with a weak D call TRBD1 (6 bases). CDR1 and CDR2 from the germline V gene are LNHNV and YYDKDF (reference sequence). This CDR3 is 14 amino acids long.

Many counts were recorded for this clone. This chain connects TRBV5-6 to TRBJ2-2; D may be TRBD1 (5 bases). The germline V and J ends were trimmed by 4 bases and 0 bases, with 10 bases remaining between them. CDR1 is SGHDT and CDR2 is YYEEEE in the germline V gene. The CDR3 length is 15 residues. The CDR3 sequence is CASSQGYANTGELFF. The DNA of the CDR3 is TGTGCCAGCAGCCAGGGATATGCGAACACCGGGGAGCTGTTTTTT.

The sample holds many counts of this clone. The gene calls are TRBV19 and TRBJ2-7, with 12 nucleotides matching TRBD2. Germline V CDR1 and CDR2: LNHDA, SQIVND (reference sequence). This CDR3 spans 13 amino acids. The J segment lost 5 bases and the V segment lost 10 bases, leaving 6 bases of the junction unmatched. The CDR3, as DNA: TGTGCCACTAGGACTAGCGGGAATAACGAGCAGTACTTC. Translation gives CATRTSGNNEQYF. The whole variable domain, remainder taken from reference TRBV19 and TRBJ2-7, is DGGITQSPKYLFRKEGQNVTLSCEQNLNHDAMYWYRQDPGQGLRLIYYSQIVNDFQKGDIAEGYSVSREKKESFPLTVTSAQKNPTAFYLCATRTSGNNEQYFGPGTRLTVT.

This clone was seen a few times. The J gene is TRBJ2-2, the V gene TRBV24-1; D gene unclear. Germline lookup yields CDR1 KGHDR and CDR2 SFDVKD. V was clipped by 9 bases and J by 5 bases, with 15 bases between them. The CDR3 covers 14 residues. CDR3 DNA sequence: TGTGCCACCCATGTAGTGGGCGGAACCGGGGAGCTGTTTTTT. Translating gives CATHVVGGTGELFF.

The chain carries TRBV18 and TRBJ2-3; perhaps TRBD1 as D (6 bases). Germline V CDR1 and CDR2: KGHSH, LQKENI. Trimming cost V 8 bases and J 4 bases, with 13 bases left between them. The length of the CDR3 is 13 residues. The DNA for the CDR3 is TGTGCCAGCCACAGGGCGTTAGCAGATACGCAGTATTTT. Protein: CASHRALADTQYF.

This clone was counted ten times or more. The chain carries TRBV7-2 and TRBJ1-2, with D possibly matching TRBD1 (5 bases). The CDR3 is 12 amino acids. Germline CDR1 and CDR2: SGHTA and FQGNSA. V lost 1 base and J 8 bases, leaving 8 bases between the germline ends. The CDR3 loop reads CASSLGGWGYTF. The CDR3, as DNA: TGTGCCAGCAGCTTAGGGGGCTGGGGCTACACCTTC.